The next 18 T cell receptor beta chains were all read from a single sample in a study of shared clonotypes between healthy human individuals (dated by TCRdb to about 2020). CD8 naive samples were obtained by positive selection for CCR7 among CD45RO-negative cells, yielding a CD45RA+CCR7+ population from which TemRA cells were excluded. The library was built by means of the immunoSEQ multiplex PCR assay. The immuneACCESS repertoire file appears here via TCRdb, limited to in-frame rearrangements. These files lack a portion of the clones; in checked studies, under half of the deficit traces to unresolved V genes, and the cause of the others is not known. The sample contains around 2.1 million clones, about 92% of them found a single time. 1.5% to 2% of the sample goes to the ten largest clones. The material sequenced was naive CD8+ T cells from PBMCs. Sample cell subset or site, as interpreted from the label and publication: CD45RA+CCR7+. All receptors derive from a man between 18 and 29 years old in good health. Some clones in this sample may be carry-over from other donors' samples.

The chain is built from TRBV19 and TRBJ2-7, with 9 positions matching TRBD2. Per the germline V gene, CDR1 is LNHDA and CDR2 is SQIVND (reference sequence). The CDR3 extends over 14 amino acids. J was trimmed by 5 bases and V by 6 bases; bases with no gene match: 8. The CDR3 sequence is CASSLIAGANEQYF. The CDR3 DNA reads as TGTGCCAGTAGCCTTATAGCGGGAGCCAACGAGCAGTACTTC. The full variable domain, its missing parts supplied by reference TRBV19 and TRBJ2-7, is DGGITQSPKYLFRKEGQNVTLSCEQNLNHDAMYWYRQDPGQGLRLIYYSQIVNDFQKGDIAEGYSVSREKKESFPLTVTSAQKNPTAFYLCASSLIAGANEQYFGPGTRLTVT.

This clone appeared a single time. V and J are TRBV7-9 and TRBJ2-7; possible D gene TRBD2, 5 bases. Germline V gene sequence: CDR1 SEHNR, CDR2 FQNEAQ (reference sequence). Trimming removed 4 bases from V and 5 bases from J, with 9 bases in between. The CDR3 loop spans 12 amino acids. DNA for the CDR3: TGTGCCAGCAGCTCGCGGCGGGACGAGCAGTACTTC. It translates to CASSSRRDEQYF.

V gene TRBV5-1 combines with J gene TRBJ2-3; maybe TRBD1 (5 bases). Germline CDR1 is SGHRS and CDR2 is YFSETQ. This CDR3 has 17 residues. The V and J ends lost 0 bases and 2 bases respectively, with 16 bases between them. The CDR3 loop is CASSLARTNLDTDTQYF. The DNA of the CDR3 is TGCGCCAGCAGCTTGGCCCGGACAAACTTAGACACAGATACGCAGTATTTT.

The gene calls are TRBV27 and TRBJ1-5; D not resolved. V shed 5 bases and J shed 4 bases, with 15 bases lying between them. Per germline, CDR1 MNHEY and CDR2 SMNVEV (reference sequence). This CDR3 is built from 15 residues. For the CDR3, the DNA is TGTGCCAGCAGTCCGACCCTACTGCTGAATCAGCCCCAGCATTTT. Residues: CASSPTLLLNQPQHF.

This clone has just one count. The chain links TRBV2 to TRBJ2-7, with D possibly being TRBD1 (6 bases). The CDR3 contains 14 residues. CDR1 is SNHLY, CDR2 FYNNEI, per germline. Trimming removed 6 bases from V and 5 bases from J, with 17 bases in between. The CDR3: CASRRGYRADEQYF. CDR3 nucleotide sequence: TGTGCCAGCAGGAGGGGGTACAGGGCCGACGAGCAGTACTTC.

The CDR3 DNA reads TGTGCCAGCAACCGGGGGGAGGGGATTACAAACGTCCTGACTTTC. As protein: CASNRGEGITNVLTF. The rearrangement links TRBV28 to TRBJ2-6; 7 bases fit TRBD2. Trimming cost V 7 bases and J 10 bases; bases outside gene matches: 13. The CDR3 runs 15 residues. The germline V gene encodes CDR1 MDHEN and CDR2 SYDVKM.

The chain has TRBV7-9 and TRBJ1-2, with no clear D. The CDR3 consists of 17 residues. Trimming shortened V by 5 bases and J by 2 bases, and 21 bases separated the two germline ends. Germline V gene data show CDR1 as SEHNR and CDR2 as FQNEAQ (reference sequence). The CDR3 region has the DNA TGTGCCAGCAGCCTGGGAATTACCGGCGAAAAGAACTATGGCTACACCTTC. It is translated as CASSLGITGEKNYGYTF. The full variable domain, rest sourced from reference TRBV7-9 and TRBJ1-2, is DTGVSQNPRHKITKRGQNVTFRCDPISEHNRLYWYRQTLGQGPEFLTYFQNEAQLEKSRLLSDRFSAERPKGSFSTLEIQRTEQGDSAMYLCASSLGITGEKNYGYTFGSGTRLTVV.

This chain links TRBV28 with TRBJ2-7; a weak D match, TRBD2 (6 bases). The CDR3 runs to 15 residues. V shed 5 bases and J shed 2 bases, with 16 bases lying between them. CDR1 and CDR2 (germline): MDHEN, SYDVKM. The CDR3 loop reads CASSGRSSYPYEQYF. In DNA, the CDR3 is TGTGCCAGCAGTGGGAGGTCTTCCTATCCCTACGAGCAGTACTTC.

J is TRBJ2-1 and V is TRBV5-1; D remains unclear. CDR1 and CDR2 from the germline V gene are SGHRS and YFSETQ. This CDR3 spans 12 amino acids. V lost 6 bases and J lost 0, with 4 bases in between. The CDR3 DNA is TGCGCCAGCACAACCTCCTACAATGAGCAGTTCTTC. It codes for CASTTSYNEQFF.

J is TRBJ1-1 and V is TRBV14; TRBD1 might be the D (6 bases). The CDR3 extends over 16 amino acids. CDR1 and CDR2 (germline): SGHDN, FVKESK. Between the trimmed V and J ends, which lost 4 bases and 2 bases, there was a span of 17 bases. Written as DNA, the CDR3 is TGTGCCAGCAGCCGGATCCGGACAGCCTCTAACACTGAAGCTTTCTTT. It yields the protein CASSRIRTASNTEAFF.

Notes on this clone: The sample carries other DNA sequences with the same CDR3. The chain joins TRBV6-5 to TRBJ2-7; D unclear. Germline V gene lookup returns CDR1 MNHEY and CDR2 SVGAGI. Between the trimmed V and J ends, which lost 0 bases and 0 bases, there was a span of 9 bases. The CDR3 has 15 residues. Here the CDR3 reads CASSYSAGSSYEQYF. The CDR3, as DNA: TGTGCCAGCAGTTACTCAGCAGGAAGCTCCTACGAGCAGTACTTC.

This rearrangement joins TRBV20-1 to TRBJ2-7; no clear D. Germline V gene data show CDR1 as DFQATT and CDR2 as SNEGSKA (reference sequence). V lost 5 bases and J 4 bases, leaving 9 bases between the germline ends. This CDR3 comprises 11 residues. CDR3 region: CSAPASYEQYF. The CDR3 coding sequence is TGCAGTGCTCCCGCGAGTTACGAGCAGTACTTC.

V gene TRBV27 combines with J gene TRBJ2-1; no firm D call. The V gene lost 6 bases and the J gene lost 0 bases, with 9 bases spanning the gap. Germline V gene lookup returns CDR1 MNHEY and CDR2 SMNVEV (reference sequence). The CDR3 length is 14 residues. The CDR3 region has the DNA TGTGCCAGCAGGGGGTATAGCTCCTACAATGAGCAGTTCTTC. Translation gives CASRGYSSYNEQFF.

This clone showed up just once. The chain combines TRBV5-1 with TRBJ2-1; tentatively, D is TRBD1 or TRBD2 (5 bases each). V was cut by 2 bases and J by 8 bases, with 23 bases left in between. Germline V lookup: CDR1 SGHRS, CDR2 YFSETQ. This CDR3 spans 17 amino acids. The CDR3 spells CASSFGGSSLNPDEQFF. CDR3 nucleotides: TGCGCCAGCAGCTTTGGGGGTTCGAGCCTCAACCCGGATGAGCAGTTCTTC.

The CDR3 loop is CASGGTANQPQHF. In DNA form, the CDR3 reads TGTGCCAGCGGAGGGACAGCAAATCAGCCCCAGCATTTT. This chain links TRBV6-5 with TRBJ1-5; 7 bases are a match to TRBD1. Unmatched junction bases numbered 5, after V lost 8 bases and J lost 4 bases. The CDR3 totals 13 residues. The V gene's germline CDR1 is MNHEY and CDR2 SVGAGI.

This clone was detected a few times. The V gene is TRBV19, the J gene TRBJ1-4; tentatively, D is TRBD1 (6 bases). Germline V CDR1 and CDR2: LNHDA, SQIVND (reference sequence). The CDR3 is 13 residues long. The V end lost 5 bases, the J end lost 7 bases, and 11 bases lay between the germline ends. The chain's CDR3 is CASSDRFGEKLFF. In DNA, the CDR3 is TGTGCCAGTAGTGACAGGTTTGGTGAAAAACTGTTTTTT.

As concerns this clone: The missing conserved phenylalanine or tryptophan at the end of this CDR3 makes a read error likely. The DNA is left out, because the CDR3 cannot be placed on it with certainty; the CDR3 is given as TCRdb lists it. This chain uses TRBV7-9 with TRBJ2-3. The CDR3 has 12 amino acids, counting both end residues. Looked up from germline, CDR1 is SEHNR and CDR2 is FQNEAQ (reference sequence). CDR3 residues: CASSLKGPGIGY.

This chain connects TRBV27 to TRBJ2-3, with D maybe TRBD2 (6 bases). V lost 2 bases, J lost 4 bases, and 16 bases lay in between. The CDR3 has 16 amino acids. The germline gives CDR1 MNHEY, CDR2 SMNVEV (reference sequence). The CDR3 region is CASSLLSGGPPDTQYF. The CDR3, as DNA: TGTGCCAGCAGTTTACTTAGCGGAGGGCCCCCAGATACGCAGTATTTT.